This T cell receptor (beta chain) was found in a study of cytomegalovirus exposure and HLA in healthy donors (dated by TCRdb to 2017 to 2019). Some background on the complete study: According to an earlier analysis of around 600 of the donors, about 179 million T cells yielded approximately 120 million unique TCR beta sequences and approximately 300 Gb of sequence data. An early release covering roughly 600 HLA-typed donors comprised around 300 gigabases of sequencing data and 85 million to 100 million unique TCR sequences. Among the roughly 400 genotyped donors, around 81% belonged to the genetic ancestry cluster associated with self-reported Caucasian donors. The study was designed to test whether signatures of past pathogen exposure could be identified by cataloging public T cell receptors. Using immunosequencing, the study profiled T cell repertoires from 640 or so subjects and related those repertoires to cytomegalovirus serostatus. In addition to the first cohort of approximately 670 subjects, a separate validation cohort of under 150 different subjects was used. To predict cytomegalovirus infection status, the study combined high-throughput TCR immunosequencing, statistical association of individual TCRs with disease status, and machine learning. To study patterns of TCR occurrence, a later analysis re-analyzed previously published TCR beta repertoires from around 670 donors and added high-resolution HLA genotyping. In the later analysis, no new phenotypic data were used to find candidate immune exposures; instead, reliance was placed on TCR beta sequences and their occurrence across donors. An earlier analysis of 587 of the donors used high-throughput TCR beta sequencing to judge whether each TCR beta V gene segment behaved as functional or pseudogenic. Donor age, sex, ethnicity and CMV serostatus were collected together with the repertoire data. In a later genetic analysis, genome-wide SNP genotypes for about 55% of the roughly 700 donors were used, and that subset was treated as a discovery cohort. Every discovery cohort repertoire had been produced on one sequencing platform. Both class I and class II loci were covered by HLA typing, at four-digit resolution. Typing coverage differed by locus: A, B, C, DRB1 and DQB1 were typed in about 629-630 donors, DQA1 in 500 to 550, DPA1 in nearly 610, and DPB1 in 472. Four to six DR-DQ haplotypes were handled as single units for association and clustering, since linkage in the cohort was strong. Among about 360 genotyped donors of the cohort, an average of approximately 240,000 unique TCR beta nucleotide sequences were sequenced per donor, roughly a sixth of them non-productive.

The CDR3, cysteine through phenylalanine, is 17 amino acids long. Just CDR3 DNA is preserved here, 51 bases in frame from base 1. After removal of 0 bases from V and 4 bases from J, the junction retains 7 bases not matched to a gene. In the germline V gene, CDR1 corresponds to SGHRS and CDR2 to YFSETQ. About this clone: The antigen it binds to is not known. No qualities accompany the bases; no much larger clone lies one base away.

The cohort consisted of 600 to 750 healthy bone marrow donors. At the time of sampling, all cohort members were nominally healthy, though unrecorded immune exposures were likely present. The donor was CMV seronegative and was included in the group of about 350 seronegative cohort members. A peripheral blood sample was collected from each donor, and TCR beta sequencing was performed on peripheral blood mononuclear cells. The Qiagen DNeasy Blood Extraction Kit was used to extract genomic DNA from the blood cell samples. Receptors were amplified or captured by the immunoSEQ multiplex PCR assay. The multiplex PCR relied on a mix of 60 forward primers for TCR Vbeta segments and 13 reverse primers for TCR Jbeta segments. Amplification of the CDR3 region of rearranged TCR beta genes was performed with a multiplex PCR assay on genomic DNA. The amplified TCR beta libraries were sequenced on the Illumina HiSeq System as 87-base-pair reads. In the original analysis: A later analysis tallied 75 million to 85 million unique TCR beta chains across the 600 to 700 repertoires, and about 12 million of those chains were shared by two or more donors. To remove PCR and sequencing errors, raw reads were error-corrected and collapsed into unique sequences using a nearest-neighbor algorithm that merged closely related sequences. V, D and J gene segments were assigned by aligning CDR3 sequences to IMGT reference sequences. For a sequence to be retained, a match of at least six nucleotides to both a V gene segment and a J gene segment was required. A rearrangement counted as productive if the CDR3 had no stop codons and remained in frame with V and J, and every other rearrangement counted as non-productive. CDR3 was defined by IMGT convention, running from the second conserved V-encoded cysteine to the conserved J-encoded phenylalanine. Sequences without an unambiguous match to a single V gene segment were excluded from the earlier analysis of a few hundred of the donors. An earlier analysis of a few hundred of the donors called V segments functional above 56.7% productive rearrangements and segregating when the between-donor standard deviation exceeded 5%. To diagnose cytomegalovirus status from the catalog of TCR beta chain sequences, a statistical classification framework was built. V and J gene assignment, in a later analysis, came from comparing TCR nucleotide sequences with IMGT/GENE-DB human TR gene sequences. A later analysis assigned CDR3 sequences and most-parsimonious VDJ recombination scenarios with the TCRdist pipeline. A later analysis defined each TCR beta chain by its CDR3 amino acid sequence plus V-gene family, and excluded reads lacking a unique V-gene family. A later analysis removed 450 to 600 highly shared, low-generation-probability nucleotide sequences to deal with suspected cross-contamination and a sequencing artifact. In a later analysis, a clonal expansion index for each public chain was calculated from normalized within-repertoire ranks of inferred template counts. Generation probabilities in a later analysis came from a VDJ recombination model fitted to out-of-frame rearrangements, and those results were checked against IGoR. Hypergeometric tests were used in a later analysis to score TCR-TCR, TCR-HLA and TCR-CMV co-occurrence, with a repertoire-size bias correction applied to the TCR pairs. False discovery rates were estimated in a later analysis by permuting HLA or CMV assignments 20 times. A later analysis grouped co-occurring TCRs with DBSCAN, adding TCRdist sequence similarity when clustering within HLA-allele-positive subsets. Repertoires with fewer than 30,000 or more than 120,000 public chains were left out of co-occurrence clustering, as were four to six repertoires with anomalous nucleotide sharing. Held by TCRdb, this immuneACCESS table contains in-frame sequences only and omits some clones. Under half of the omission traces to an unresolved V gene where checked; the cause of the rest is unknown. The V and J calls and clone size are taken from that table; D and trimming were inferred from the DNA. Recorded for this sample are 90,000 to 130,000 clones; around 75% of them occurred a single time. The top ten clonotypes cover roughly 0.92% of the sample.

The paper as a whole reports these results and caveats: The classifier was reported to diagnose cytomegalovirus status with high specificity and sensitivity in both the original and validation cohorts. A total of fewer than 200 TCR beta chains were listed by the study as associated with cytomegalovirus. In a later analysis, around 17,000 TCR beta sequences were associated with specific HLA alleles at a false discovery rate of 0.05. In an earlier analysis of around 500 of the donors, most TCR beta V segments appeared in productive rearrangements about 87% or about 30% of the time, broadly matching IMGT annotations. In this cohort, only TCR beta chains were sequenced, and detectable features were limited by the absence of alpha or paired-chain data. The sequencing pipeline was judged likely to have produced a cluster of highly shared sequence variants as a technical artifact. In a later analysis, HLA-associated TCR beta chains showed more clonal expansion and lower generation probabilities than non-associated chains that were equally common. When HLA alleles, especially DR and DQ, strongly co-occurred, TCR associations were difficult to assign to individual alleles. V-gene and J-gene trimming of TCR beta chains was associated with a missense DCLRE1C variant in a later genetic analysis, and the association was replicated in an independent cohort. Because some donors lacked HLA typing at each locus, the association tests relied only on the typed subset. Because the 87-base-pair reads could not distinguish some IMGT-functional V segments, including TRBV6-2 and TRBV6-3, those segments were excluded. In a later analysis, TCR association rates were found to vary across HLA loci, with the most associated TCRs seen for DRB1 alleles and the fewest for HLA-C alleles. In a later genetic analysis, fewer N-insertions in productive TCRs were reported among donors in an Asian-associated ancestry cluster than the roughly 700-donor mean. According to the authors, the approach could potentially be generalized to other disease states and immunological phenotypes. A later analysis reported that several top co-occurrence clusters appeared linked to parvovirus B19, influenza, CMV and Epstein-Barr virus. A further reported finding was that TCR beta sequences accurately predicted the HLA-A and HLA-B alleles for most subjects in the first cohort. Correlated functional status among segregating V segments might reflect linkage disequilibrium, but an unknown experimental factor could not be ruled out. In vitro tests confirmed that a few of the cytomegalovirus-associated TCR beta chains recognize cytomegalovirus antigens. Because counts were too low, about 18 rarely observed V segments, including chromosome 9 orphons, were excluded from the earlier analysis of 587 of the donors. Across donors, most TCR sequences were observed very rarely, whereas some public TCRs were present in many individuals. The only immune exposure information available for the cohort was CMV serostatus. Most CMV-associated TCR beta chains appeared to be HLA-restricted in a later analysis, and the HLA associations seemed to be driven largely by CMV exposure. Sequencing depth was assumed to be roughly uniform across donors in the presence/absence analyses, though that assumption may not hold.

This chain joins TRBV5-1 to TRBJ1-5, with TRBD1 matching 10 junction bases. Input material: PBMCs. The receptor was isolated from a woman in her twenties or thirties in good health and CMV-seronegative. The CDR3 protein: CASSLGSGTGVNQPQHF. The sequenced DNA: TGCGCCAGCAGCTTGGGGTCAGGGACAGGGGTTAATCAGCCCCAGCATTTT.